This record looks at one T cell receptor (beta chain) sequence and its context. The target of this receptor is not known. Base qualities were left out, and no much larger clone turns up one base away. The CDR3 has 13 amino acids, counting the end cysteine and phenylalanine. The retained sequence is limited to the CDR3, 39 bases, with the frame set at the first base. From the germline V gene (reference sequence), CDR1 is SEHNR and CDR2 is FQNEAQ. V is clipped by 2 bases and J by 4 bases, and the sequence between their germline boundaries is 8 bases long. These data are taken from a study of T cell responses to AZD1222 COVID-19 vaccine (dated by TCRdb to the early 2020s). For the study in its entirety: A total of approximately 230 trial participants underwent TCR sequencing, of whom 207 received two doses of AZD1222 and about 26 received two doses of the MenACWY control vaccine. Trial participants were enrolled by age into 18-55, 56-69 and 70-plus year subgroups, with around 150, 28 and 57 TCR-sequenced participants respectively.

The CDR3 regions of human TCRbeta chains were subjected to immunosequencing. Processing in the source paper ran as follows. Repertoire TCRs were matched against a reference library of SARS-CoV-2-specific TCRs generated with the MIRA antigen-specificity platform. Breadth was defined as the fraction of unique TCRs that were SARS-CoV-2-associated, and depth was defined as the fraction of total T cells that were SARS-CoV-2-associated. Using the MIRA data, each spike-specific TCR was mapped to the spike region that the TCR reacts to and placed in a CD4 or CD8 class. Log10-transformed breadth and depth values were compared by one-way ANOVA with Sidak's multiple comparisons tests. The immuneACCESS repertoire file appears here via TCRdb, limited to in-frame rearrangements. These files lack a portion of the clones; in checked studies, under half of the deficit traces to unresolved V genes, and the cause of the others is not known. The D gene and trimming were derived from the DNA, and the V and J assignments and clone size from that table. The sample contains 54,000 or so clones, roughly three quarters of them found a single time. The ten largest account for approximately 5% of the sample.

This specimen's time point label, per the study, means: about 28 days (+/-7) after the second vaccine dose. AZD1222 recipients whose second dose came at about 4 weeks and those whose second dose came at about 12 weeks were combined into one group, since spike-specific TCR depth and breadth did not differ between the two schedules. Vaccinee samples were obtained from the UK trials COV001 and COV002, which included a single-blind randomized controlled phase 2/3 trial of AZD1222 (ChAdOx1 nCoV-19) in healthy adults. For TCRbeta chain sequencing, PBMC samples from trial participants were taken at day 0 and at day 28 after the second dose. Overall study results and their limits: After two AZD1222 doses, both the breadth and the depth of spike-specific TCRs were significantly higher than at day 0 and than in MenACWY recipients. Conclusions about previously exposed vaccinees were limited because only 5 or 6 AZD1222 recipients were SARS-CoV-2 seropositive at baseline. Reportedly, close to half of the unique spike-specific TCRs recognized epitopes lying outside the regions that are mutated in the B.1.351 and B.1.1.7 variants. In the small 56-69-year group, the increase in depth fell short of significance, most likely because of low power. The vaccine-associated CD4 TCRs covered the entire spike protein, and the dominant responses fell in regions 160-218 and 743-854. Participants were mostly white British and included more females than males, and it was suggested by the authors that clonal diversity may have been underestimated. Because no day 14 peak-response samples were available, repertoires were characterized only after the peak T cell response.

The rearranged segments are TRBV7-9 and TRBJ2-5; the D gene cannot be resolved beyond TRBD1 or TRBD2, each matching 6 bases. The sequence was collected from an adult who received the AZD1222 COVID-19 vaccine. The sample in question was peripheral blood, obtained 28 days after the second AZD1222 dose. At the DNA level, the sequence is TGTGCCAGCAGCTTAAAGGGGGGAGAGACCCAGTACTTC. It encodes CASSLKGGETQYF.